This entry concerns a single TCR beta chain. This CDR3 is 14 amino acids long. Germline CDR1 MNHNS, CDR2 SASEGT. V lost 8 bases, J lost 9 bases, and 21 bases lay in between. The method was immunoSEQ multiplex PCR; TCRdb's version includes in-frame clones alone and lacks a portion of them. The table lists around 200,000 clones, approximately 62% of them singletons. The data were obtained in a study of shared clonotypes between healthy human individuals. Sequencing input: memory CD4+ T cells sorted from blood. Subset described: CD45RA-negative fraction. The chain joins TRBV6-1 to TRBJ2-3; unclear D gene. The clonotype originates from a man between 25 and 39 years old in good health. CDR3 in amino acids: CASDANWASPTQYF. Written as DNA, the CDR3 is TGTGCCAGCGATGCAAATTGGGCCTCCCCCACGCAGTATTTT.